This paragraph reports one T cell receptor (beta chain). TCRdb's table, derived via immunoSEQ multiplex PCR, lists solely in-frame clones and lacks some. The sample shows about 1.4 million clones, around 95% of them seen only once. The germline V gene encodes CDR1 GTSNPN and CDR2 SVGIG (reference sequence). The CDR3 is 14 residues long. Unmatched junction bases numbered 5, after V lost 0 bases and J lost 9 bases. This sample is part of a study of shared clonotypes between healthy human individuals. V and J are TRBV30 and TRBJ1-6; the match to TRBD1 covers 7 bases. The receptor was isolated from a young man in good health. The sample taken for sequencing was naive CD4+ T cells sorted from blood. Specified subset: CD45RA+ positively selected. The DNA for the CDR3 is TGTGCCTGGAGTGTTCTCCAGGGGGGTTCACCCCTCCACTTT. Amino acids: CAWSVLQGGSPLHF.